This T cell receptor (beta chain) was sequenced during a study of graft-versus-host responses after intestinal transplantation. Overall study: The transplants performed in recipients were multivisceral, liver-intestinal, or isolated intestinal.

Sequencing was performed with immunoSEQ multiplex PCR; in TCRdb, only in-frame clones are kept and a portion is missing. The sample includes about 130,000 clones, roughly 91% of them seen just once. About this clone: Its antigen is currently unknown.

The CDR3 runs to 11 residues. V lost 3 bases and J 8 bases, leaving 10 bases between the germline ends. Germline V gene lookup returns CDR1 GTSNPN and CDR2 SVGIG (reference sequence). V and J are TRBV30 and TRBJ1-2; D remains unclear. This specimen consisted of unstimulated CD4+ T cells sorted from spleen or lymph node cells, obtained before intestinal transplant. The sequence derives from a human donor who received an intestinal transplant. CDR3 sequence reads: CAWRLGGGYTF. The CDR3 bases are TGTGCCTGGAGGTTGGGAGGCGGCTACACCTTC.